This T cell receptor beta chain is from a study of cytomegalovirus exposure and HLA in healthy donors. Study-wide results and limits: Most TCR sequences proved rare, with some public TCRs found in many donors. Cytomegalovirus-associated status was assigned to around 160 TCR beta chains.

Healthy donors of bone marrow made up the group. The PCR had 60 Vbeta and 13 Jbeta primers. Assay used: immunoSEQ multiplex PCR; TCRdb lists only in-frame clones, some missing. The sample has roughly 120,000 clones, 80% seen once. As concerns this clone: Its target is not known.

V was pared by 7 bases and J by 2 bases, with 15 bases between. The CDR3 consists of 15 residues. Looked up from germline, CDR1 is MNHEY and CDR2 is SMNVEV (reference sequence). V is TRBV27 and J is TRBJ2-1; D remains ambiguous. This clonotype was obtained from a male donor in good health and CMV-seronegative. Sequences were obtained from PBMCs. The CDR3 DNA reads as TGTGCCAGCACCAGAACAGCCACGGCCTACAATGAGCAGTTCTTC. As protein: CASTRTATAYNEQFF.